Following are 4 T cell receptor beta chains from one sample sequenced in a study of T cell clonality in common variable immunodeficiency. Sequenced by immunoSEQ multiplex PCR; TCRdb stores in-frame clones only, minus some. This repertoire holds about 55,000 clones, and none appear only once. Sequencing was done on a sample of peripheral blood mononuclear cells. The origin of the receptors is a person between 18 and 69 years old in good health.

This clone was counted a few times. The read ends 3 residues early relative to the CDR3; the germline J gene fills the gap. The gene calls are TRBV19 and TRBJ1-3, with 8 bases aligning to TRBD1. The CDR3 loop spans 14 amino acids. Looked up from germline, CDR1 is LNHDA and CDR2 is SQIVND (reference sequence). V was pared by 8 bases and J by 4 bases, with 7 bases of the junction left unmatched. The CDR3: CASAGTGGGNTIYF. The sequenced CDR3 bases are TGTGCCAGTGCAGGGACAGGAGGCGGAAACACC.

This clone was found a few times. The read gets to within 3 residues of the CDR3 end, and the germline J gene fills in the rest. This sequence joins TRBV7-7 and TRBJ1-2; D is perhaps TRBD1 (5 bases). The germline V gene has CDR1 SSHAT and CDR2 FNYEAQ (reference sequence). The CDR3 contains 16 residues. The chain's CDR3 is CASSPGLAGVTDTYTF. The covered CDR3 bases are TGTGCCAGCAGCCCGGGACTAGCGGGAGTGACAGATACC.

This clone was counted at least ten times. The CDR3 goes on 3 residues after the read ends, and that part is filled in from the germline J gene. The gene calls are TRBV5-1 and TRBJ2-3; TRBD2 matches 12 bases. The CDR3 is 18 residues long. J lost 0 bases, V lost 3 bases, and 8 bases had no gene match. In germline, CDR1 is SGHRS, CDR2 YFSETQ. The CDR3 loop reads CASSSGLAGLASTDTQYF. The DNA read from the CDR3 is TGCGCCAGCAGCTCTGGACTAGCGGGGCTCGCAAGCACAGATACG.

This clone was counted ten times or more. The observed sequence ends 3 residues before the CDR3 terminus, with the missing tail filled in from the germline J gene. This chain uses TRBV19 with TRBJ1-2, with 9 bases that match TRBD1. The CDR3 runs 14 residues. CDR1 and CDR2 (germline): LNHDA, SQIVND (reference sequence). J gave up 6 bases and V 9 bases, and 11 bases lay outside the gene matches. The CDR3 sequence: CASKNGQGTNGYTF. CDR3 DNA, as far as it was read: TGTGCCAGCAAAAATGGACAGGGGACCAATGGC.